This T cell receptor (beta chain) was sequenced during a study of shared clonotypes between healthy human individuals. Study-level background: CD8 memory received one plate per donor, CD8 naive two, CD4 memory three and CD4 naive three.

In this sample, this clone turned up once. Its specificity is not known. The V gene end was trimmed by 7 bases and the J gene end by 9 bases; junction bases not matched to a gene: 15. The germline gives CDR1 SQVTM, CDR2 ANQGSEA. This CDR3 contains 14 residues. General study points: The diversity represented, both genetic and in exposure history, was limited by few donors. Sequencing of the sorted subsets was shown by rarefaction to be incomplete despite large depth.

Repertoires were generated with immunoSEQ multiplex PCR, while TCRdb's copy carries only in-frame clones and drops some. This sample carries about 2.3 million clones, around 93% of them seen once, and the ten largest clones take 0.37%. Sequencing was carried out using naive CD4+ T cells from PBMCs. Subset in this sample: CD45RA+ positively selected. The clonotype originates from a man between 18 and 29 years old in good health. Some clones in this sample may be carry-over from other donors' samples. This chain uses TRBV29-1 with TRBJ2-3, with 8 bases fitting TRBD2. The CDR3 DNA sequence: TGCAGCGCTAAACTAGCGGACCGGGGGCAAACGCAGTATTTT. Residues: CSAKLADRGQTQYF.